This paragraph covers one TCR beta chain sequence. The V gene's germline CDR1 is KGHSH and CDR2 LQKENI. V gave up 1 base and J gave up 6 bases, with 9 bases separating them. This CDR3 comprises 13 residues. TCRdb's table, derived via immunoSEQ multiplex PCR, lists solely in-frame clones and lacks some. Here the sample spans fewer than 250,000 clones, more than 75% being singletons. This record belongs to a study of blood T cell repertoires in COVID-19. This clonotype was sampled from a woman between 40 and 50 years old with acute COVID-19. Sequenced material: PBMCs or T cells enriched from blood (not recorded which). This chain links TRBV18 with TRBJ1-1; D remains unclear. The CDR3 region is CASSPQGGAEAFF. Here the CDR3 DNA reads TGTGCCAGCTCACCACAGGGAGGCGCTGAAGCTTTCTTT.